Reported below is one TCR beta chain. The investigators introduced synthetic TCR analog templates into each PCR as spikes. Using immunoSEQ multiplex PCR, the repertoire was profiled, and TCRdb retains in-frame clones only, with some absent. The data show about 66,000 clones, roughly 90% seen once. There are 15 residues in the CDR3. The germline gives CDR1 ENHRY, CDR2 SYGVKD. The V and J ends lost 7 bases and 3 bases, in that order; junction bases with no gene match: 9. The record originates from a study of PD-L1 blockade in urothelial cancer. The time point is: peripheral blood 6 weeks after treatment start. Patient sample counts ranged from 1 to 8, pretreatment and on-treatment.

J is TRBJ2-7 and V is TRBV10-3, with 10 bases matching TRBD2. This clonotype originated in a man aged 60-69 years with urothelial cancer. The input for sequencing was PBMCs, taken around atezolizumab (anti-PD-L1) treatment. CDR3 nucleotides: TGTGCCATCATTACGAGAGCGGGAGGGAGCTACGAGCAGTACTTC. Translating it yields CAIITRAGGSYEQYF.